What follows are 13 T cell receptor beta chains derived from one specimen sequenced in a study of regulatory T cells in long-lasting Graves disease. Time point given: newly diagnosed GD, antithyroid drugs for less than 3 months. From PBMCs, RNA was extracted and then used to make the TCR library. iRepertoire HTBI primers and Arm-PCR of CDR3 regions built TCR beta libraries. TCRdb reprocessed the multiplex PCR reads with MiXCR, giving one entry per CDR3 protein. The table shows a few hundred thousand distinct CDR3 sequences, with around 21% occurring only once. This sample comprised peripheral blood mononuclear cells (PBMCs), obtained at new diagnosis, from a patient treated with antithyroid drugs. These receptors originate from a female donor with Graves disease.

This clonotype appeared many times. The chain links TRBV29-1 to TRBJ2-2; 7 bases are shared with TRBD2. Germline V lookup: CDR1 SQVTM, CDR2 ANQGSEA. Trimming cost V 1 base and J 5 bases; bases outside gene matches: 10. The CDR3 spans 16 residues. The DNA of the CDR3 is TGCAGCGTTGAAGTGGATCTAGCGGCCAGTACCGGGGAGCTGTTTTTT. Its translation is CSVEVDLAASTGELFF.

This clonotype was seen many times. V usage is TRBV24-1 and J usage is TRBJ2-3; TRBD2 might be the D (6 bases). This CDR3 spans 17 amino acids. Per the germline V gene, CDR1 is KGHDR and CDR2 is SFDVKD. The V gene lost 1 base and the J gene lost 5 bases, with 18 bases spanning the gap. Here the CDR3 DNA reads TGTGCCACCAGTGATTTAGGGAGCAGGAGGGCCGGAGATACGCAGTATTTT. Protein sequence: CATSDLGSRRAGDTQYF.

In regard to this clonotype: Since a far larger clone is one base different, this is likely a read error. The chain combines TRBV7-2 with TRBJ2-7; 9 bases map to TRBD1. Looked up from germline, CDR1 is SGHTA and CDR2 is FQGNSA. CDR3 length equals 13 residues. This chain's CDR3 is CASSEGQGTVQHF. Here the CDR3 DNA reads TGTGCCAGCAGCGAGGGACAGGGAACGGTTCAGCACTTC.

This clonotype has only a few counts. The chain uses TRBV6-1 and TRBJ1-2, with TRBD1 matching over 7 bases. The CDR3 contains 13 residues. V lost 4 bases and J lost 8; bases outside the gene matches: 7. Germline loops: CDR1 MNHNS, CDR2 SASEGT. CDR3 nucleotides: TGTGCCAGCAGTGCCGGGACAGCTTTCGGCTACACCTTC. It codes for CASSAGTAFGYTF.

Points on this clonotype: A single base separates this from a much larger clone, so it may be a read error. V and J are TRBV6-5 and TRBJ1-1; D gene uncertain. Between the trimmed V and J ends, which lost 0 bases and 4 bases, there was a span of 9 bases. The CDR3 extends over 14 amino acids. CDR1 and CDR2 from the germline V gene are MNHEY and SVGAGI. CDR3 sequence reads: CASSYSGVATEAFF. The CDR3 DNA follows: TGTGCCAGCAGTTACTCCGGGGTGGCCACTGAAGCTTTCTTT.

This clonotype was picked up many times. This sequence joins TRBV20-1 and TRBJ2-1; 12 bases align to TRBD2. The CDR3 loop spans 15 amino acids. Germline V gene lookup returns CDR1 DFQATT and CDR2 SNEGSKA (reference sequence). After removal of 5 bases from V and 6 bases from J, the junction contained 8 bases not matched to a gene. The CDR3 nucleotides are TGCAGTGCTGCCCCCGCTAGCGGGGGGGCCAATGAGCAGTTCTTC. Translated, it gives CSAAPASGGANEQFF.

This clonotype was observed many times. The V call is TRBV5-1, the J call TRBJ2-5, with D possibly being TRBD2 (7 bases). The germline V and J ends were trimmed by 0 bases and 2 bases, with 17 bases remaining between them. The length of the CDR3 is 17 residues. Germline CDR1 SGHRS, CDR2 YFSETQ. As DNA, the CDR3 is TGCGCCAGCAGCTTGGCTGTGCGGGGGCGCGGGCAAGAGACCCAGTACTTC. This gives the protein CASSLAVRGRGQETQYF.

This clonotype was recorded at least ten times. CDR3 in amino acids: CASSYLGRKNTEAFF. The CDR3 DNA reads TGTGCCAGCAGCTACCTGGGCAGGAAGAACACTGAAGCTTTCTTT. V is TRBV7-2 and J is TRBJ1-1; D remains unclear. Germline-derived CDR1 and CDR2 are SGHTA and FQGNSA. V lost 4 bases and J 1 base, leaving 13 bases between the germline ends. CDR3 length equals 15 residues.

This clonotype occurred a few times. The gene calls are TRBV20-1 and TRBJ1-3, with D possibly being TRBD1 (5 bases). This CDR3 is built from 15 residues. Germline CDR1 DFQATT, CDR2 SNEGSKA (reference sequence). Trimming took off 2 bases at V and 0 bases at J, with 11 bases between the two ends. The CDR3, as DNA: TGCAGTGCTAGACCCAAGACAGTCTCTGGAAACACCATATATTTT. Its translation is CSARPKTVSGNTIYF.

The chain uses TRBV27 and TRBJ2-5; 14 bases are shared with TRBD2. CDR3 length: 20 amino acids. V trimming: 5 bases; J trimming: 4 bases; junction bases outside the gene matches: 18. The germline CDR1 and CDR2 sequences are MNHEY and SMNVEV (reference sequence). The CDR3 sequence is CASSPRSGLAGVGSGETQYF. CDR3 nucleotides: TGTGCCAGCAGTCCTCGATCGGGACTAGCGGGAGTGGGTTCAGGAGAGACCCAGTACTTC.

With regard to this clonotype: With only one base between it and a far larger clone, this is likely a read error. V usage is TRBV10-3 and J usage is TRBJ2-7, with D maybe TRBD2 (5 bases). With 5 bases removed from V and 2 bases from J, the gap between germline ends came to 19 bases. The CDR3 contains 16 residues. Per germline, CDR1 ENHRY and CDR2 SYGVKD. This CDR3 reads CAISYSNPAAAYEQYF. The CDR3 DNA reads TGTGCCATCAGTTACTCGAATCCAGCGGCGGCCTACGAGCAGTACTTC.

The V gene is TRBV10-3, the J gene TRBJ1-2, with 9 bases that match TRBD1. CDR3 size: 17 residues. Germline loops: CDR1 ENHRY, CDR2 SYGVKD. The V gene end was trimmed by 2 bases and the J gene end by 2 bases; junction bases not matched to a gene: 9. In nucleotides, the CDR3 is TGTGCCATCAGTGAGGGGACAGGGAGGGAAGAGAACTATGGCTACACCTTC. Its protein is CAISEGTGREENYGYTF.

This clonotype appeared once. The V gene is TRBV7-2, the J gene TRBJ2-5; TRBD2 matches 13 bases. In germline, CDR1 is SGHTA, CDR2 FQGNSA. V lost 7 bases and J lost 4; bases outside the gene matches: 9. The CDR3 runs 16 residues. In DNA form, the CDR3 reads TGTGCCAGCACCAAGACTAGCGGGGGGCTGGGAGAGACCCAGTACTTC. This codes for CASTKTSGGLGETQYF.